The present TCR beta chain was sequenced within a study of preoperative IRX-2 immunotherapy in early breast cancer. Data came from immunoSEQ multiplex PCR; TCRdb stores just in-frame clones and leaves some out. The table has under 11,000 clones, around 85% seen once. CDR1 and CDR2 (germline): GTSNPN, SVGIG (reference sequence). The CDR3 has 14 amino acids. The germline V and J ends were trimmed by 0 bases and 6 bases, with 13 bases remaining between them. Described treatment: preoperative locoregional IRX-2 cytokine immunotherapy. V and J are TRBV30 and TRBJ2-3; D assignment may be TRBD1 or TRBD2 (5 bases each). The sequence came from a human donor with breast cancer. Sequences were derived from lymph node tissue, sampled before IRX-2 immunotherapy. CDR3 sequence (DNA): TGTGCCTGGAGTGTAGTTGAAGAGGGGGATACGCAGTATTTT. This sequence encodes CAWSVVEEGDTQYF. The full variable domain, its missing parts supplied by reference TRBV30 and TRBJ2-3, is SQTIHQWPATLVQPVGSPLSLECTVEGTSNPNLYWYRQAAGRGLQLLFYSVGIGQISSEVPQNLSASRPQDRQFILSSKKLLLSDSGFYLCAWSVVEEGDTQYFGPGTRLTVL.